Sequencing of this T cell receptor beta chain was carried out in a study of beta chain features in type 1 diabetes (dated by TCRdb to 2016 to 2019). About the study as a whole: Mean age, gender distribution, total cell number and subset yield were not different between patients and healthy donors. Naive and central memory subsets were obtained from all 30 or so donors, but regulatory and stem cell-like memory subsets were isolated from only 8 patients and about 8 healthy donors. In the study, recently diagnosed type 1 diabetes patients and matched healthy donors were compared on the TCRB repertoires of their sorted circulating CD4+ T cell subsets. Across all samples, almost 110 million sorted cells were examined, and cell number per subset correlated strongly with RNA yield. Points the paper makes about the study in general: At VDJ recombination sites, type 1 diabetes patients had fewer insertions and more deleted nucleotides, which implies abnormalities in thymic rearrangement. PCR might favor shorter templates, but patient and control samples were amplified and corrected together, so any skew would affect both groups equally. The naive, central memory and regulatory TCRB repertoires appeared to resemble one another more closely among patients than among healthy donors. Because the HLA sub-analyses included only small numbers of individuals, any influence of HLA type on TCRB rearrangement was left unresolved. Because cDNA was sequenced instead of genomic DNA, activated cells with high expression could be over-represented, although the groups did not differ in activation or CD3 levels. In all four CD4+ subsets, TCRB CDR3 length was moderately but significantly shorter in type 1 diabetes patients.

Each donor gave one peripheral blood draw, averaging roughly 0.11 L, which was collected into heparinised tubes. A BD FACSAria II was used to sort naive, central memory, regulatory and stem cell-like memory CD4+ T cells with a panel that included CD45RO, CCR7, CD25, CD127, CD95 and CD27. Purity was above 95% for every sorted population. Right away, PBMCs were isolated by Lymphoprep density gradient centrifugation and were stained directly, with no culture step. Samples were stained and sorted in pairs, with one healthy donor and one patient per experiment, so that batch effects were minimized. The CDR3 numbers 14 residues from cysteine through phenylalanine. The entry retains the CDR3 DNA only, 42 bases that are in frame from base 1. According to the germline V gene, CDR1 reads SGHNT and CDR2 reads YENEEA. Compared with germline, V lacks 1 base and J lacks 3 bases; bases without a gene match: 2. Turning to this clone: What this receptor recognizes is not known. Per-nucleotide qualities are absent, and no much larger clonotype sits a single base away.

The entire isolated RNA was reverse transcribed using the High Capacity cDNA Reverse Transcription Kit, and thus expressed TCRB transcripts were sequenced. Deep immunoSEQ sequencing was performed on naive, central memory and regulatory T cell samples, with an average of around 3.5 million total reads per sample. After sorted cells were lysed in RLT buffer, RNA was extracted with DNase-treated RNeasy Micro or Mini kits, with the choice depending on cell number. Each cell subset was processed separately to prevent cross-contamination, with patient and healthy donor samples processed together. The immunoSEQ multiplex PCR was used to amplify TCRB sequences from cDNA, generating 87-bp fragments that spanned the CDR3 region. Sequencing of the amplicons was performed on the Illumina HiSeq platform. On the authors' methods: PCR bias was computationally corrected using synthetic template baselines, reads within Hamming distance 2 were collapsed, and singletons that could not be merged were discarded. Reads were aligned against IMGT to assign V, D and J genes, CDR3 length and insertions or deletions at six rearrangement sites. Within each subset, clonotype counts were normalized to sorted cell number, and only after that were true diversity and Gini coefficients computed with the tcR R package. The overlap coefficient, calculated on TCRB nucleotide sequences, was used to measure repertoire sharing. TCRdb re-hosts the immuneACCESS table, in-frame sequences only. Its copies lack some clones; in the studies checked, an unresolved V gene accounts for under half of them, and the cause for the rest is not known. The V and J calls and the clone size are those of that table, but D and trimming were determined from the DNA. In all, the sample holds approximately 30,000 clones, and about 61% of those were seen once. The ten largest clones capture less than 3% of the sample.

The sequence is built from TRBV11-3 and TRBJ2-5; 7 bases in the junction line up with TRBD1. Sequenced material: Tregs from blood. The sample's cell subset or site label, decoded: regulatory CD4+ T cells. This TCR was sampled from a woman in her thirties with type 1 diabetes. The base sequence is TGTGCCAGCAGCTTAGGACAGGGTAAAGAGACCCAGTACTTC. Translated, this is CASSLGQGKETQYF.